Detailed here is one T cell receptor (beta chain). The antigen remains undetermined. The data derive from a study of PD-1 blockade in classical Hodgkin lymphoma. Study results and limitations: By C4D1 there was a significant rise in CD4+ TCR diversity but not in CD8+ TCR diversity. Newly diagnosed patients were reported to start with lower TCR diversity than healthy donors.

Every one of the patients relapsed after autologous stem cell transplantation (brentuximab vedotin exposure was variable). The study recorded best responses of complete response, partial response or progressive disease. Generated by immunoSEQ multiplex PCR, the TCRdb table keeps only in-frame clones and is missing some. This sample has 90,000 to 100,000 clones; more than 80% occur once, and the top ten carry roughly 15%. Here the sequenced sample was peripheral blood mononuclear cells (PBMCs), taken before the second cycle of nivolumab. The clonotype comes from a human donor with classical Hodgkin lymphoma.

The CDR3 DNA sequence: TGCGCCAGCAGCTTGGGAGTTGCAGCGGGAGGGGATACGCAGTATTTT. Translation gives CASSLGVAAGGDTQYF. This chain links TRBV5-1 with TRBJ2-3, with TRBD2 identical over 10 bases. The CDR3 runs 16 residues. V lost 0 bases, J lost 6 bases, and 7 bases stayed unmatched. Germline V gene lookup returns CDR1 SGHRS and CDR2 YFSETQ.